Given below is one TCR beta chain in context. It lacks a known antigen. There are no base qualities to consult, and no much larger clone falls within one base. TCRbeta CDR3 regions were amplified from genomic DNA by means of the immunoSEQ Assay, a bias-controlled multiplex PCR. In the authors' own workflow: Within the assay, amplification of reference gene primers was used to estimate how many nucleated cells each sample contained. Sequence reads were collapsed and filtered to measure the absolute abundance of every unique TCRbeta CDR3 rearrangement. For each sample, productive Simpson clonality was calculated as the square root of Simpson's diversity index over productive rearrangements. TCRdb holds this immuneACCESS table with in-frame rearrangements only. Some clones are missing; in checked studies, unresolved V genes explain under half, and the rest has no known cause. V and J calls and clone size come straight from that table; D and trimming were deduced from the DNA. In this sample the table shows about 300,000 clones, 65% to 85% of which occur a single time. The ten largest make up almost 1.5% of the sample.

This sample was included in a study of blood T cell repertoires in COVID-19 (dated by TCRdb to 2020 to 2021). Regarding the research as a whole: Samples from collaborators originated in the United States, Italy and Spain and spanned both the acute and convalescent phases of COVID-19. The prospective study material was composed of cDNA or gDNA derived from T cells, B-cell-depleted T cells, or PBMCs. The samples were drawn from the first 160 participants of the ongoing ImmuneRACE study and from 1,200 or so subjects provided by 6 global collaborators. The repertoires were released in a freely available public database meant as a resource for research on the immune response to SARS-CoV-2. Where available, HLA class I and class II types were obtained from metadata supplied by the sample provider rather than from assay-based typing. The sample metadata nearly always contained a de-identified subject ID, COVID-19 status, age in years and sex. Subjects who had been exposed to COVID-19, were actively infected with it, or had recovered from it provided the deeply sampled blood TCRbeta repertoires that made up the dataset. Paper-wide results and their limitations: How much clinical and demographic metadata was included differed by source and by participant, and the metadata was provided uncurated.

One collaborating source in Seattle enrolled patients during active infection and followed them longitudinally through the course of disease. Collaborating institutions collected whole blood in K2EDTA tubes following their own protocols. Collaborator samples were shipped for TCRbeta analysis as frozen whole blood, isolated PBMCs, or DNA extracted from either sample type. The CDR1 and CDR2 encoded by the germline V gene are WSHSY and SAAADI. The germline V and J ends show losses of 6 bases and 4 bases respectively, and no gene match explains 5 bases of the junction. The CDR3 spans 14 residues, from the cysteine through the phenylalanine. Only CDR3 DNA remains: 42 bases, in frame from the first base.

The sequenced sample was peripheral blood. The rearrangement joined TRBV10-2 to TRBJ1-5; TRBD1 fits 8 bases in the junction. The source is a human donor with COVID-19, enrolled during active disease. The donor label of this sample is uncertain. For the CDR3, the sequence is CASSETGANQPQHF. The DNA sequence is given as TGCGCCAGCAGCGAGACAGGGGCTAATCAGCCCCAGCATTTT.